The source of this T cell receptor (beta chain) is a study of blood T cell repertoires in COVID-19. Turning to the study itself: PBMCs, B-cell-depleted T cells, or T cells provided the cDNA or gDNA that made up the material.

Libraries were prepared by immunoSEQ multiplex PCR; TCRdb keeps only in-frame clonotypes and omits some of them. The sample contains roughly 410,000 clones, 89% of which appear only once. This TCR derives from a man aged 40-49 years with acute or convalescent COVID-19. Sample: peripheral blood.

The CDR3 DNA is TGTGCCGCCCGCGGGAATGGCTACACCTTC. This translates into CAARGNGYTF. The V call is TRBV10-3, the J call TRBJ1-2, with D uncertain. Germline CDR1 reads ENHRY; CDR2 reads SYGVKD. Deletions cut 11 bases from V and 6 bases from J, with 10 bases between. The CDR3 is 10 amino acids.